This T cell receptor (beta chain) came from a study of somatic mutations in cytotoxic T cells in rheumatoid arthritis. Generated by immunoSEQ multiplex PCR, the TCRdb table keeps only in-frame clones and is missing some. Of 15,000 to 20,000 clones listed, over 80% are singletons. The sequencing input was CD8+ T cells sorted from blood. This receptor was obtained from a man between 18 and 35 years old with rheumatoid arthritis.

CDR3 region: CASSAGTGAEKLFF. The DNA for the CDR3 is TGTGCCAGCAGTGCCGGGACAGGGGCGGAAAAACTGTTTTTT. The rearrangement uses TRBV6-1 and TRBJ1-4; 10 bases fit TRBD1. The CDR3 is 14 residues long. Germline CDR1 is MNHNS and CDR2 is SASEGT. Losses at the gene ends were 4 bases for V and 8 bases for J; bases not matched to a gene: 4.